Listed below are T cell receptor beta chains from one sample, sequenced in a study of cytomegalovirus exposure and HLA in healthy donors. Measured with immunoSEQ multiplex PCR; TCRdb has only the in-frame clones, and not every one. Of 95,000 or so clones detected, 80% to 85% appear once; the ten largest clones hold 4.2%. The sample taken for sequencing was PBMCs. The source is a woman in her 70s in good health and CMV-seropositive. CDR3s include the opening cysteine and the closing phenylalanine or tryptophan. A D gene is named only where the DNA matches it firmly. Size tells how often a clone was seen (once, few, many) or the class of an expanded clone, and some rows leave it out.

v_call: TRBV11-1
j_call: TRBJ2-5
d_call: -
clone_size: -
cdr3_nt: TGTGCCAGCAGTTTGGTGTCGGGGGAGACCCAGTACTTC
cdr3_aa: CASSLVSGETQYF

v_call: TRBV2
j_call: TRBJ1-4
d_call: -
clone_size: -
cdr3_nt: TGTGCCACCCGCCGAAAGGGGCTCGGAAAATTTTTCAATGAAAAACTGTTTTTT
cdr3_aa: CATRRKGLGKFFNEKLFF

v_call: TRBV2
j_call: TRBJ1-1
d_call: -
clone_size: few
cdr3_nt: TGTGCCAGCAGTGAAGCGAGGTCAACAACCACTGAAGCTTTCTTT
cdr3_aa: CASSEARSTTTEAFF

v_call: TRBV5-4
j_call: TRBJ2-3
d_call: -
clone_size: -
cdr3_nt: TGTGCCAGCAGCTTGGGAGGGTCTACCGTTTCGGTAGATACGCAGTATTTT
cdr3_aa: CASSLGGSTVSVDTQYF

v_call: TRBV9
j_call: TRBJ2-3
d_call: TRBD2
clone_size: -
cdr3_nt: TGTGCCAGCAGCGTAGGGCTAGCGGGGTCACGACTTTCAGATACGCAGTATTTT
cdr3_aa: CASSVGLAGSRLSDTQYF

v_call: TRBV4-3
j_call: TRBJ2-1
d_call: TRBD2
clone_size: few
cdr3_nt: TGCGCCAGCAGCTCCGTAGGGGGGACTAGCGGTGAGCAGTTCTTC
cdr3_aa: CASSSVGGTSGEQFF

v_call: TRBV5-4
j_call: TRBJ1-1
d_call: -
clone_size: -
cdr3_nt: TGTGCCAGCAGCTTAGGCGGGGGCAGGGATACTGAAGCTTTCTTT
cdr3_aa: CASSLGGGRDTEAFF

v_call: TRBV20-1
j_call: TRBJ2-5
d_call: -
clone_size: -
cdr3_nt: TGCAGTGCAACTCAGGGTTCCCAGTACTTC
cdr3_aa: CSATQGSQYF

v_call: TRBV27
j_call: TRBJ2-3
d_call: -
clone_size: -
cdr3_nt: TGTGCCAGCAGTTCCCGGATCTCCGACTCCTTCACAGATACGCAGTATTTT
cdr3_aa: CASSSRISDSFTDTQYF

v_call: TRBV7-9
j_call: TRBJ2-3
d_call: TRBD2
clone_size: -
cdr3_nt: TGTGCCAGCAGCTCGACGTCTAGCGGGAGCACAGATACGCAGTATTTT
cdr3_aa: CASSSTSSGSTDTQYF

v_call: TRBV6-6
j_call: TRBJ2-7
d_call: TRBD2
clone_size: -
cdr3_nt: TGTGCCAGCAGTCGGCCGACTAGCGGGAGGTACGAGCAGTACTTC
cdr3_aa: CASSRPTSGRYEQYF

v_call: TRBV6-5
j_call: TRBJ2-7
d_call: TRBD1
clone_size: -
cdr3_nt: TGTGCCAGCAGTCCCGAGGGGGCTAGCGAGCAGTACTTC
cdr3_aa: CASSPEGASEQYF

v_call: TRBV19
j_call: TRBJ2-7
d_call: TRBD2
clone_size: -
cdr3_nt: TGTGCCAGTAGTACTAGCGGGCTGGGCGGTGGCGAGCAGTACTTC
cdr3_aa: CASSTSGLGGGEQYF

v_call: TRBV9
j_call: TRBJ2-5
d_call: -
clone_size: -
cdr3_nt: TGTGCCAGCAGCGTACAGCAGGGATTGCGGGAGACCCAGTACTTC
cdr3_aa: CASSVQQGLRETQYF

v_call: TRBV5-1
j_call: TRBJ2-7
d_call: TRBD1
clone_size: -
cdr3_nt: TGCGCCAGCAGCTTTTCCCCCTGGACAGGGAGGACCTACGAGCAGTACTTC
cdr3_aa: CASSFSPWTGRTYEQYF

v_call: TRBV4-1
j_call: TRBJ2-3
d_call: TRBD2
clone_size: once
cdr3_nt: TGCGCCAGCAGCCAAAAGGGGAGGGGCAGCGGACCTAGCACAGATACGCAGTATTTT
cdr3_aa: CASSQKGRGSGPSTDTQYF

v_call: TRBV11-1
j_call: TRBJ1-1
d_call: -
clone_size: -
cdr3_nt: TGTGCCAGCAGCTCATCCCGGGACACTGAAGCTTTCTTT
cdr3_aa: CASSSSRDTEAFF

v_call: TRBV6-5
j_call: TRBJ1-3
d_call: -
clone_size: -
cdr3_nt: TGTGCCAGCAGTTCCCTTAACGGGGGGGGTAACACCATATATTTT
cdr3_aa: CASSSLNGGGNTIYF

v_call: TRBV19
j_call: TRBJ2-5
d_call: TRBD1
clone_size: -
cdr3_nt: TGTGCCAGTACCTCTGGGCGGGACAGGGCATCGGAGACCCAGTACTTC
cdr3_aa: CASTSGRDRASETQYF

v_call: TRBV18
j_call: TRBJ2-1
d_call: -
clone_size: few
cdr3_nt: TGTGCCAGCTCACCACCGTCGGTTGATGAGCAGTTCTTC
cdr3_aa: CASSPPSVDEQFF

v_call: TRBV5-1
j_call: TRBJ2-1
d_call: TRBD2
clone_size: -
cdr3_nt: TGCGCCAGCAGCTTGGGGACTAGCGGGCAAATTTACAATGAGCAGTTCTTC
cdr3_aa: CASSLGTSGQIYNEQFF

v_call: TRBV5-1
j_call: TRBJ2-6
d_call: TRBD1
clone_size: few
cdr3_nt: TGCGCCAGCAGGGACGGGACAGCTGGGGCCAACGTCCTGACTTTC
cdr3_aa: CASRDGTAGANVLTF